These T cell receptor beta chains were read from a single sample in a study of shared clonotypes between healthy human individuals. Here immunoSEQ multiplex PCR was the method, and the copy in TCRdb shows in-frame clones only, minus some. This sample yields roughly 2.1 million clones, of which 85% to 95% are seen a single time; 1.7% belongs to the top ten. Source material: naive CD8+ T cells from PBMCs. The receptors originated from a man between 18 and 29 years old in good health. Some clones in this sample may be carry-over from other donors' samples. The CDR3 runs from the conserved cysteine through the conserved F or W. A D gene is named only where the DNA matches it firmly. Size tells how often a clone was seen (once, few, many) or the class of an expanded clone, and some rows leave it out.

V,J,D,size,DNA,CDR3
TRBV19,TRBJ2-7,TRBD2,.,TGTGCCAGTAGTACCCGACACCTCCGGGGGGACGAGCAGTACTTC,CASSTRHLRGDEQYF
TRBV9,TRBJ2-5,TRBD2,.,TGTGCCAGCAGCGTAACACTAGCGGGAGGAATGCAGACCCAGTACTTC,CASSVTLAGGMQTQYF
TRBV5-1,TRBJ2-1,TRBD2,.,TGCGCCAGCAGCAACGGGAGAGGCGGGAGTGTCCTCAATGAGCAGTTCTTC,CASSNGRGGSVLNEQFF
TRBV11-2,TRBJ2-4,TRBD2,.,TGTGCCAGCAGCCATCTGACTAGCGGGGGCAAAAACATTCAGTACTTC,CASSHLTSGGKNIQYF
TRBV5-1,TRBJ2-7,.,.,TGCGCCAGCAGCTTTCGAGGGGACGAGCAGTACTTC,CASSFRGDEQYF
TRBV27,TRBJ1-1,.,.,TGTGCCAGCAGTGAAGGACGGAACACTGAAGCTTTCTTT,CASSEGRNTEAFF
TRBV6-1,TRBJ2-2,.,.,TGTGCCAGCAGTGCCGTCGGGATTGTCACCGGGGAGCTGTTTTTT,CASSAVGIVTGELFF
TRBV27,TRBJ2-2,.,.,TGTGCCAGCAGTTTTTCGTGGGGCCAGAACACCGGGGAGCTGTTTTTT,CASSFSWGQNTGELFF
TRBV5-6,TRBJ1-1,.,.,TGTGCCAGCAGAGTCGGGAGTGGTACTGAAGCTTTCTTT,CASRVGSGTEAFF
TRBV6-1,TRBJ1-2,TRBD1,.,TGTGCCAGCATCTTCCAGGGGGCGGGGTATGGCTACACCTTC,CASIFQGAGYGYTF
TRBV11-1,TRBJ2-1,.,once,TGTGCCAACCCCCCCTTCAGTGAGCAGTTCTTC,CANPPFSEQFF
TRBV7-9,TRBJ1-6,.,.,TGTGCCAGCAGCTCTGGCGGGCGGGAGGGGAATTCACCCCTCCACTTT,CASSSGGREGNSPLHF
TRBV4-3,TRBJ2-3,.,.,TGCGCCAGCAGCCCAGGGTCGGCGGGCACAGATACGCAGTATTTT,CASSPGSAGTDTQYF
TRBV27,TRBJ2-7,.,.,TGTGCCAGCAGTTTATCGTGGGGGGCCTTTTACGAGCAGTACTTC,CASSLSWGAFYEQYF
TRBV28,TRBJ2-7,.,.,TGTGCCAGCAGACCCCAGGACAGTTACTACGAGCAGTACTTC,CASRPQDSYYEQYF
TRBV10-1,TRBJ2-1,.,.,TGCGCCAGCAGTGGTCCGCTCACGGGTGAGCAGTTCTTC,CASSGPLTGEQFF
TRBV7-9,TRBJ1-1,.,.,TGTGCCAGCAGCAGCACAGGGAACACTGAAGCTTTCTTT,CASSSTGNTEAFF
TRBV27,TRBJ2-1,.,.,TGTGCCAGCAGTTTATTACGTTGGGACGGAACAAATGAGCAGTTCTTC,CASSLLRWDGTNEQFF
TRBV30,TRBJ2-7,.,.,TGTGCCTGGAGGATCAAGGGAACCTACGAGCAGTACTTC,CAWRIKGTYEQYF
TRBV5-1,TRBJ2-3,TRBD2,.,TGCGCCAGCAGCTCGACTAGCGGGAGAGCAGATACGCAGTATTTT,CASSSTSGRADTQYF
TRBV28,TRBJ2-5,.,.,TGTGCCAGCAGGACCGGGGAAGAGACCCAGTACTTC,CASRTGEETQYF
TRBV30,TRBJ2-7,.,.,TGTGCCTGGGGAAGAACCTACGAGCAGTACTTC,CAWGRTYEQYF
TRBV4-1,TRBJ2-3,.,.,TGCGCCAGCACCGGTGGCTGGATGGATACGCAGTATTTT,CASTGGWMDTQYF
TRBV7-9,TRBJ1-2,.,.,TGTGCCAGCAGCTCCCTCTCTGCGACAGCCCTTTATGGCTACACCTTC,CASSSLSATALYGYTF
TRBV25-1,TRBJ1-1,.,.,TGTGCCAGCAGTGAAGCACAGGGCTGGGACACTGAAGCTTTCTTT,CASSEAQGWDTEAFF
TRBV27,TRBJ2-1,.,.,TGTGCCAGCAGTCTGCAGGACAAGTACAATGAGCAGTTCTTC,CASSLQDKYNEQFF
TRBV29-1,TRBJ2-7,.,.,TGCAGCGTTGGTCAGGGCCTCGAGCAGTACTTC,CSVGQGLEQYF
TRBV28,TRBJ1-4,TRBD1,.,TGTGCCAGCAGAATGGACAGGGTCGACGAAAAACTGTTTTTT,CASRMDRVDEKLFF
TRBV7-2,TRBJ1-1,.,.,TGTGCCAGCAGTTTCCCCCCCGGTGGGGGTCTTGACACTGAAGCTTTCTTT,CASSFPPGGGLDTEAFF
TRBV4-2,TRBJ2-7,TRBD2,.,TGTGCCAGCAGCCAAGATCACGGGACTAACTACGAGCAGTACTTC,CASSQDHGTNYEQYF
TRBV6-1,TRBJ1-5,.,.,TGTGCCAGCAGTGACAGGGGCGGCCGCCAGCCCCAGCATTTT,CASSDRGGRQPQHF
TRBV2,TRBJ2-2,.,.,TGTGCCAGCAGTCCCGACTGGGGGATAAACACCGGGGAGCTGTTTTTT,CASSPDWGINTGELFF
TRBV16,TRBJ2-1,.,once,TGTGCCAGCAGCCAATACGTGGACGGGGGAGCATACAATGAGCAGTTCTTC,CASSQYVDGGAYNEQFF
TRBV11-3,TRBJ2-1,.,.,TGTGCCAGCAGCGGGACCCCCTACAATGAGCAGTTCTTC,CASSGTPYNEQFF